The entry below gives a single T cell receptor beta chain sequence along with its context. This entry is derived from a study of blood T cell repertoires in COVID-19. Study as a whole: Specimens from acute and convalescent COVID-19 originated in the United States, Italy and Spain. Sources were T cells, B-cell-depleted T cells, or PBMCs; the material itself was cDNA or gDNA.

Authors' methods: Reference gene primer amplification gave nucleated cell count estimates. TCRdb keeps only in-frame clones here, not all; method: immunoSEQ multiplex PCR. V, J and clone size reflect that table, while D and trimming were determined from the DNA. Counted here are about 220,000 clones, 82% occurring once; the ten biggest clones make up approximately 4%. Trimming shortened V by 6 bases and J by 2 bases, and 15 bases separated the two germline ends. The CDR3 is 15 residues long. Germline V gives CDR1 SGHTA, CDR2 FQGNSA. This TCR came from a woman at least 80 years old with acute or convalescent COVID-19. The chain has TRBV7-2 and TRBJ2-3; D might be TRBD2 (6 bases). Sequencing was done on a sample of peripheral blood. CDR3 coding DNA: TGTGCCAGCAGTTCGGATGGACTACTCACAGATACGCAGTATTTT. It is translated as CASSSDGLLTDTQYF.